This T cell receptor beta chain was observed in a study of T-cell reconstitution after alpha-beta-depleted transplantation in children. Study-level results: Approximately two months post-transplant, alpha-beta T cells reportedly originated from several hundred expanded graft clones.

With 5 bases removed from V and 3 bases from J, the gap between germline ends came to 25 bases. Germline V gene data show CDR1 as SGHAT and CDR2 as FQDESV (reference sequence). The CDR3 spans 18 residues. As it was prepared, the TCRbeta library received unique molecular identifiers. TCRdb redid the calling of the PCR reads with MiXCR, one entry per CDR3 protein. This sample carries 700,000 or so distinct CDR3 sequences, about 12% of them seen once, and the ten largest clones take 0.79%. This clonotype turned up a few times. The antigen is unknown. This TCR was sampled from a girl aged 2-10 years with congenital amegakaryocytic thrombocytopenia, due to receive a stem cell transplant. The source material was PBMCs, sampled before TCRalphabeta/CD19-depleted stem cell transplant. The chain couples TRBV11-1 to TRBJ2-5; D unresolved. The CDR3 DNA sequence: TGTGCCAGCAGCCTACCTAGTGGCTCTAAGACATCAGAAGAGACCCAGTACTTC. It codes for CASSLPSGSKTSEETQYF.